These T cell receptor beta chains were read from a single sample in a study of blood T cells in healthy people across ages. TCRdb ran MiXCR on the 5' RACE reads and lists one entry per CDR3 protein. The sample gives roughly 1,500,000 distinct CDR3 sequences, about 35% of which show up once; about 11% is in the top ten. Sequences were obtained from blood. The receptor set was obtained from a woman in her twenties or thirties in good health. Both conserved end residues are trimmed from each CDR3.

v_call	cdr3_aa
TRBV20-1	SAIGTSQETQY
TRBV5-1	ASSGQLAGYNEQF
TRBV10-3	AISDDPGEQY
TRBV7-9	ASGHRADSTDTQY
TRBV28	ASSLGDRGVSSNQPQH
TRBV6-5	ASGRRQETQY
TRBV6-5	ASSRGQGTRNYGYT
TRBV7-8	ASSYDRTSGNTIY
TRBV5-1	ASSLGFGGKQETQY
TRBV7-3	ASSFRDNTEAF
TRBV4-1	ASSPQGTGISYEQY
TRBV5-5	ASNQRRGFAYEQY
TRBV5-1	ASRQGQGNNEQF
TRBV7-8	ASSQRGTDKETQY
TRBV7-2	ASSLIRGLSSYEQY
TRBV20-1	SARVPSGSNSGNTIY
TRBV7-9	ASSWGQGNDYGYT
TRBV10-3	AISQAASYNEQF
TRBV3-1	ASSQLSSYNEQF
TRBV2	ASSAQGIVYTEAF
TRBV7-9	ASSQAGLPRAF
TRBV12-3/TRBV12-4	ASSLGGSPYGYT
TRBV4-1	ASSQLPGLAGVREQY
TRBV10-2	ASCDQAGGTDTQY
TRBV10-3	AISTGRMDSYEQY
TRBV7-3	ASSPGQGQYNEQF
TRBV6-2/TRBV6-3	ASKDSGGTYNEQF
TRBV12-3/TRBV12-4	ASSPVQGGTNEKLF
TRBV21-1	ASSKGILAGNSYNEQF
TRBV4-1	ASSQEQPGLPNTGELF
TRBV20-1	SANRANSYEQY
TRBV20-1	SATPRASGIGADTQY
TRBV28	ASSFISGPPGYGYT
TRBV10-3	AISAQGGGYT
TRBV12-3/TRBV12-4	ASSPRAATNTGELF
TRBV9	ASSAGTNEQY
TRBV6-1	ASIPGRHQETQY
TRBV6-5	ASSYSGDRPYEQY
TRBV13	ASTSMGGGRSSIRRTDTQY
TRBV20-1	SARGTASYEQY
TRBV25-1	ASSAPSRWLIYEQY
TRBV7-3	ASSSLADLPGEQF
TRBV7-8	ASSPTQGTDTQY
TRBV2	ASSSRASGKLDPQY
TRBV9	ASSYDYGAYNEQF
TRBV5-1	ASTPGTGNNEQF
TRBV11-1	ASSPRAPAEAF
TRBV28	ASSFARLGGYNEQF